What follows are 27 T cell receptor beta chains derived from one specimen sequenced in a study of blood T cell repertoires in COVID-19. Some clones are missing from TCRdb's copy, which holds only in-frame ones; the method was immunoSEQ multiplex PCR. Of 73,000 or so clones listed, 84% were seen once; the top ten hold roughly 4.8%. Sample: peripheral blood. Receptor source: a woman aged 55-70 years with acute or convalescent COVID-19.

The rearrangement links TRBV5-1 to TRBJ1-1, with 7 bases identical to TRBD1. The CDR3 length is 14 residues. Germline V gene data show CDR1 as SGHRS and CDR2 as YFSETQ. V trimming: 4 bases; J trimming: 3 bases; junction bases outside the gene matches: 6. CDR3 region: CASSVRGQDTEAFF. The CDR3 bases are TGCGCCAGCAGCGTTAGGGGGCAGGACACTGAAGCTTTCTTT.

This chain uses TRBV4-1 with TRBJ2-3, with unresolved D. Per germline, CDR1 MGHRA and CDR2 YSYEKL. The CDR3 consists of 15 residues. Trimming took off 4 bases at V and 0 bases at J, with 11 bases between the two ends. CDR3 sequence: CASSLEFLSTDTQYF. The CDR3 DNA sequence: TGCGCCAGCAGCCTGGAGTTTCTAAGCACAGATACGCAGTATTTT.

The chain employs TRBV3-1 (or the pseudogene TRBV3-2) and TRBJ2-7, with D possibly being TRBD1 (6 bases). CDR1 is LGHDT, CDR2 YNNKEL, per germline (reference sequence). CDR3 length: 15 amino acids. Between the trimmed V and J ends, which lost 0 bases and 3 bases, there was a span of 12 bases. In nucleotides, the CDR3 is TGTGCCAGCAGCCAAGACAGGGGCCGTAACTACGAGCAGTACTTC. As protein: CASSQDRGRNYEQYF.

The gene calls are TRBV2 and TRBJ1-2, with D tentatively TRBD1 (5 bases). The CDR3 loop spans 12 amino acids. Trimming took off 4 bases at V and 4 bases at J, with 7 bases between the two ends. In germline, CDR1 is SNHLY, CDR2 FYNNEI. CDR3 loop: CASSGQSYGYTF. The CDR3 nucleotides read TGTGCCAGCAGTGGACAGAGCTATGGCTACACCTTC.

DNA of the CDR3: TGTGCCAGCTCACCCGGGAGGGGTCCCGACACTGAAGCTTTCTTT. It encodes CASSPGRGPDTEAFF. The J gene is TRBJ1-1, the V gene TRBV18, with D possibly being TRBD1 (5 bases). Per germline, CDR1 KGHSH and CDR2 LQKENI. V shed 3 bases and J shed 3 bases, with 14 bases lying between them. CDR3 length equals 15 residues.

This sequence joins TRBV1 and TRBJ1-3; the table's D gene call, TRBD1, was not cross checked with the DNA. TRBV1 is classified as a pseudogene. There are 15 residues in the CDR3. CDR3 region: CTSSQVEQQQNTIYF. The DNA of the CDR3 is TGCACCAGCAGCCAAGTTGAACAACAGCAAAACACCATATATTTT.

The chain is built from TRBV6-5 and TRBJ2-3; TRBD2 matches at 10 bases. The germline V gene has CDR1 MNHEY and CDR2 SVGAGI. The CDR3 is 14 amino acids. With V trimmed by 7 bases and J by 3 bases, 4 bases remained unmatched. CDR3 nucleotide sequence: TGTGCCAGCAAGAGTAGCGGGGGGACAGATACGCAGTATTTT. This codes for CASKSSGGTDTQYF.

This clone was picked up one time. This chain uses TRBV5-1 with TRBJ2-1; 8 bases line up with TRBD1. With V trimmed by 2 bases and J by 6 bases, 4 bases remained unmatched. The CDR3 has 14 amino acids. Germline CDR1 reads SGHRS; CDR2 reads YFSETQ. The CDR3 DNA follows: TGCGCCAGCAGCTTTGGGACAGGACTCAATGAGCAGTTCTTC. It codes for CASSFGTGLNEQFF.

V usage is TRBV19 and J usage is TRBJ1-2, with a weak D call TRBD1 (5 bases). This CDR3 is 13 amino acids long. The germline CDR1 and CDR2 sequences are LNHDA and SQIVND (reference sequence). Deletions cut 1 base from V and 7 bases from J, with 10 bases between. Here the CDR3 reads CASSIGRVAGYTF. Written as DNA, the CDR3 is TGTGCCAGTAGTATAGGCAGGGTCGCTGGCTACACCTTC.

As concerns this clone: Relative to the germline gene, one junction end is altered; a read error may explain this. The chain joins TRBV27 to TRBJ1-1; no firm D call. Germline V gives CDR1 MNHEY, CDR2 SMNVEV (reference sequence). This CDR3 spans 15 amino acids. CDR3 amino acids: CASSISTQPNTEAFF. The CDR3 bases are TGTGCCAGCAGTATATCGACACAACCGAACACTGAAGCTTTCTTT.

The chain links TRBV11-2 to TRBJ2-7; D perhaps matches TRBD1 (5 bases). Germline assignment: CDR1 SGHAT and CDR2 FQNNGV. Trimming shortened V by 2 bases and J by 4 bases, and 12 bases separated the two germline ends. This CDR3 spans 14 amino acids. Written as DNA, the CDR3 is TGTGCCAGCAGCTTAAATATTGGACAATACGAGCAGTACTTC. Protein sequence: CASSLNIGQYEQYF.

V gene TRBV11-2 combines with J gene TRBJ2-3, with D hard to call. Germline V gives CDR1 SGHAT, CDR2 FQNNGV. The ends were cut back, 6 bases at V and 3 bases at J, with 16 bases in the middle. The CDR3 covers 15 residues. As DNA, the CDR3 is TGTGCCAGCAGTAGCCGGTTAAGCATGACAGATACGCAGTATTTT. It yields the protein CASSSRLSMTDTQYF.

The chain employs TRBV3-1 (or the pseudogene TRBV3-2) and TRBJ2-1; TRBD2 might be the D (6 bases). The V end lost 1 base, the J end lost 2 bases, and 9 bases lay between the germline ends. The germline gives CDR1 LGHDT, CDR2 YNNKEL (reference sequence). The CDR3 extends over 15 amino acids. CDR3: CASSQVEGPYNEQFF. The CDR3 DNA reads as TGTGCCAGCAGCCAAGTGGAGGGACCCTACAATGAGCAGTTCTTC.

This clone was found a few times. This sample includes further DNA sequences coding for the same CDR3. This sequence joins TRBV5-1 and TRBJ2-3, with 9 bases identical to TRBD2. The V gene's germline CDR1 is SGHRS and CDR2 YFSETQ. V lost 0 bases, J lost 9 bases, and 5 bases stayed unmatched. This CDR3 has 14 amino acids. CDR3: CASSLDAGGGTQYF. The CDR3 DNA is TGCGCCAGCAGCTTGGACGCGGGAGGGGGAACGCAGTATTTT.

The rearrangement links TRBV5-5 to TRBJ1-1; D may be TRBD1 (5 bases). The V gene's germline CDR1 is SGHKS and CDR2 YYEKEE (reference sequence). Trimming removed 0 bases from V and 0 bases from J, with 9 bases in between. The CDR3 spans 15 residues. Here the CDR3 reads CASSLELTVNTEAFF. The CDR3, as DNA: TGTGCCAGCAGCTTGGAACTGACAGTGAACACTGAAGCTTTCTTT.

CDR3 in DNA: TGTGCCAGCAGTGAGCCCGGACAGCGGGGGTATGGCTACACCTTC. Protein: CASSEPGQRGYGYTF. The chain recombines TRBV2 with TRBJ1-2; weak D call: TRBD1 (6 bases). The germline CDR1 and CDR2 sequences are SNHLY and FYNNEI. V was pared by 3 bases and J by 5 bases, with 16 bases between. The CDR3 contains 15 residues.

Worth noting for this clone: Within the sample, other DNA sequences also encode this same CDR3. The rearrangement links TRBV7-3 to TRBJ1-1; possible D gene TRBD1, 5 bases. CDR3 length equals 13 residues. The germline V gene has CDR1 SGHTA and CDR2 FQGTGA. Between the trimmed V and J ends, which lost 4 bases and 4 bases, there was a span of 10 bases. The CDR3 loop is CASSSQGGTEAFF. CDR3 in DNA: TGTGCCAGCAGCTCTCAGGGAGGCACTGAAGCTTTCTTT.

In this sample, this clone turned up once. The rearrangement joins TRBV2 to TRBJ2-7; 9 bases fit TRBD1. The length of the CDR3 is 14 residues. The germline V gene encodes CDR1 SNHLY and CDR2 FYNNEI. V lost 5 bases to trimming and J lost 6 bases; unmatched junction nucleotides: 8. CDR3 DNA: TGTGCCAGCAGTATTCGACAGGGGGGACGCGAGCAGTACTTC. Residues: CASSIRQGGREQYF.

V is TRBV7-7 and J is TRBJ2-1, with TRBD2 matching over 8 bases. The CDR3 spans 12 residues. V shed 5 bases and J 6 bases; nucleotides not matched to a gene: 0. Germline CDR1 and CDR2: SSHAT and FNYEAQ (reference sequence). In DNA form, the CDR3 reads TGTGCCAGCAGCGGGACTAGCAATGAGCAGTTCTTC. This sequence encodes CASSGTSNEQFF.

This clone was counted between two and nine times. The chain joins TRBV27 to TRBJ2-7; TRBD1 is a possible D gene (6 bases). Trimming pared 4 bases from V and 5 bases from J, leaving 15 bases between. Germline assignment: CDR1 MNHEY and CDR2 SMNVEV (reference sequence). The CDR3 is made up of 14 amino acids. The CDR3 is CASSSGAPYHEQYF. CDR3 DNA: TGTGCCAGCAGTTCAGGGGCACCTTACCACGAGCAGTACTTC.

CDR3 bases: TGCGCCAGCAGCTTGCAGGGTATGTCTGGAAACACCATATATTTT. It encodes CASSLQGMSGNTIYF. This chain joins TRBV5-1 and TRBJ1-3; possible D gene TRBD1, 5 bases. V was cut by 1 base and J by 1 base, with 9 bases left in between. The CDR3 length is 15 residues. Germline V CDR1 and CDR2: SGHRS, YFSETQ.

The chain links TRBV7-7 to TRBJ2-2; 8 bases are shared with TRBD1. This CDR3 region has 17 residues. The V gene end was trimmed by 0 bases and the J gene end by 6 bases; junction bases not matched to a gene: 9. Germline V CDR1 and CDR2: SSHAT, FNYEAQ (reference sequence). The CDR3 loop reads CASSLARAGGVSGELFF. CDR3 sequence (DNA): TGTGCCAGCAGCTTAGCGCGGGCAGGGGGCGTTTCCGGGGAGCTGTTTTTT.

The chain joins TRBV7-2 to TRBJ1-2, with D perhaps TRBD1 (5 bases). This CDR3 contains 14 residues. Germline V gives CDR1 SGHTA, CDR2 FQGNSA. V dropped 0 bases and J dropped 3 bases, with 8 bases sitting between them. CDR3 protein: CASSLAGADYGYTF. Here the CDR3 DNA reads TGTGCCAGCAGCTTAGCAGGGGCGGACTATGGCTACACCTTC.

The rearrangement links TRBV4-1 to TRBJ2-7; 7 nucleotides match TRBD1. The CDR3 extends over 14 amino acids. Trimming took 3 bases from V and 0 from J; bases not matched to a gene: 2. Germline V gene sequence: CDR1 MGHRA, CDR2 YSYEKL. In nucleotides, the CDR3 is TGCGCCAGCAGCCAGGGACAGCGCTCCTACGAGCAGTACTTC. This codes for CASSQGQRSYEQYF.

The chain recombines TRBV9 with TRBJ1-6; 11 bases fit TRBD1. Trimming took 5 bases from V and 8 from J; bases not matched to a gene: 9. Per germline, CDR1 SGDLS and CDR2 YYNGEE. This CDR3 region has 16 residues. As DNA, the CDR3 is TGTGCCAGCAGTCCGGGACAGGGGGAGCCTTATTCACCCCTCCACTTT. It is translated as CASSPGQGEPYSPLHF.

V usage is TRBV18 and J usage is TRBJ2-7, with 7 bases matching TRBD1. The CDR3 has 14 residues. The germline CDR1 and CDR2 sequences are KGHSH and LQKENI. V gave up 10 bases and J gave up 2 bases; unmatched junction bases: 11. The CDR3, as DNA: TGTGCCACCGCACTCCCAGGGGGTACCTACGAGCAGTACTTC. Protein: CATALPGGTYEQYF. Full variable domain (outside the CDR3, taken from reference TRBV18 and TRBJ2-7): NAGVMQNPRHLVRRRGQEARLRCSPMKGHSHVYWYRQLPEEGLKFMVYLQKENIIDESGMPKERFSAEFPKEGPSILRIQQVVRGDSAAYFCATALPGGTYEQYFGPGTRLTVT.

V usage is TRBV6-2 or TRBV6-3 and J usage is TRBJ1-1, with a weak D call TRBD1 (6 bases). The V end lost 2 bases, the J end lost 7 bases, and 14 bases lay between the germline ends. Germline V CDR1 and CDR2: MNHEY, SVGEGT. The CDR3 runs 14 residues. The CDR3 DNA follows: TGTGCCAGCAGTTACACCAGGGGCGCGGGTGAAGCTTTCTTT. It translates to CASSYTRGAGEAFF.